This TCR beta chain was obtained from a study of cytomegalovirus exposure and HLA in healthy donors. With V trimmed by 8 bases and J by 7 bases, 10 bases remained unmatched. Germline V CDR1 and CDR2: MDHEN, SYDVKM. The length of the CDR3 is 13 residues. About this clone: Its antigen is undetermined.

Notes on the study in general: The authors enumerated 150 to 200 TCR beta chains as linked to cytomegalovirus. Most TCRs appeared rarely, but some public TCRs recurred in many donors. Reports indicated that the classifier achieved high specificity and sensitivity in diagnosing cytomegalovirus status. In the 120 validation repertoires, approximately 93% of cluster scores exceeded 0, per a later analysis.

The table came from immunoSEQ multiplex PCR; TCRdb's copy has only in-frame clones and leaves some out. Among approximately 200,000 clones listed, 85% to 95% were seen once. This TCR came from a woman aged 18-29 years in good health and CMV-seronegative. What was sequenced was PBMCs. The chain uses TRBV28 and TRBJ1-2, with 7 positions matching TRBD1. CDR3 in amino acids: CASHDRALSGYTF. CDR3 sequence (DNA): TGTGCCAGCCATGACAGGGCTTTAAGTGGCTACACCTTC.